These 17 T cell receptor beta chains originate from one sample sequenced in a study of blood T cell repertoires in COVID-19. Generated by immunoSEQ multiplex PCR, the TCRdb table keeps only in-frame clones and is missing some. The sample gives 150,000 or so clones, roughly 85% of which show up once; roughly 8.2% is in the top ten. The sample consisted of peripheral blood. All receptors come from a man between 60 and 75 years old with acute or convalescent COVID-19.

This rearrangement joins TRBV9 to TRBJ2-7; 10 bases agree with TRBD2. This CDR3 comprises 16 residues. V shed 0 bases and J 3 bases; nucleotides not matched to a gene: 6. The germline V gene encodes CDR1 SGDLS and CDR2 YYNGEE. CDR3 sequence: CASSVGIAGGYYEQYF. Here the CDR3 DNA reads TGTGCCAGCAGCGTAGGCATAGCGGGAGGTTACTACGAGCAGTACTTC.

The sample holds one count of this clone. The chain carries TRBV4-1 and TRBJ1-5; D gene ambiguous. V lost 1 base, J lost 0 bases, and 4 bases lay in between. The V gene's germline CDR1 is MGHRA and CDR2 YSYEKL. The CDR3 runs 14 residues. The chain's CDR3 is CASSQAGSNQPQHF. The DNA of the CDR3 is TGCGCCAGCAGCCAAGCGGGTAGCAATCAGCCCCAGCATTTT.

This sequence joins TRBV7-2 and TRBJ2-1, with 9 bases matching TRBD1. CDR3 length equals 15 residues. The V and J ends lost 2 bases and 4 bases, in that order; junction bases with no gene match: 3. CDR1 is SGHTA, CDR2 FQGNSA, per germline. CDR3 region: CASSLTGGGYNEQFF. In DNA, the CDR3 is TGTGCCAGCAGCTTAACAGGGGGCGGGTACAATGAGCAGTTCTTC. The full variable domain, completed using reference TRBV7-2 and TRBJ2-1, is GAGVSQSPSNKVTEKGKDVELRCDPISGHTALYWYRQSLGQGLEFLIYFQGNSAPDKSGLPSDRFSAERTGGSVSTLTIQRTQQEDSAVYLCASSLTGGGYNEQFFGPGTRLTVL.

V and J are TRBV19 and TRBJ1-2; 7 nucleotides line up with TRBD1. The V gene end was trimmed by 3 bases and the J gene end by 4 bases; junction bases not matched to a gene: 8. Germline loops: CDR1 LNHDA, CDR2 SQIVND (reference sequence). The CDR3 sequence is 15 residues long. The CDR3 DNA sequence: TGTGCCAGTAGTATCCCAGGGACAGCCCTCTATGGCTACACCTTC. This translates into CASSIPGTALYGYTF.

The chain carries TRBV7-6 and TRBJ2-2; 10 bases fit TRBD2. The CDR3 runs to 16 residues. Germline V CDR1 and CDR2: SGHVS, FNYEAQ. Trimming at V came to 5 bases and at J to 4 bases, leaving 7 bases not matched to a gene. The CDR3 nucleotides are TGTGCCAGCAGCGCCCTAGCGGGAGCACTCACCGGGGAGCTGTTTTTT. Its translation is CASSALAGALTGELFF.

This clone was recorded only once. V usage is TRBV5-1 and J usage is TRBJ1-5; D is unclear. The CDR3 runs 16 residues. Trimming cost V 0 bases and J 0 bases, with 10 bases left between them. CDR1 SGHRS and CDR2 YFSETQ come from the germline V gene. This CDR3 reads CASSLAPGYSNQPQHF. The CDR3, as DNA: TGCGCCAGCAGCTTGGCCCCGGGGTATAGCAATCAGCCCCAGCATTTT.

The J gene is TRBJ1-2, the V gene TRBV5-1; 10 bases are shared with TRBD1. This CDR3 contains 14 residues. CDR1 and CDR2 from the germline V gene are SGHRS and YFSETQ. With V trimmed by 5 bases and J by 8 bases, 9 bases remained unmatched. The CDR3 bases are TGCGCCAGCAGAGCCGGGACAGGGGTTGAAGGCTACACCTTC. Its translation is CASRAGTGVEGYTF. Filled out from reference TRBV5-1 and TRBJ1-2, the complete variable domain reads KAGVTQTPRYLIKTRGQQVTLSCSPISGHRSVSWYQQTPGQGLQFLFEYFSETQRNKGNFPGRFSGRQFSNSRSEMNVSTLELGDSALYLCASRAGTGVEGYTFGSGTRLTVV.

Points on this clone: The sample carries other DNA sequences with the same CDR3. V and J are TRBV5-1 and TRBJ1-1; 7 positions match TRBD1. The CDR3 contains 13 residues. The trim removed 4 bases at V and 1 base at J, leaving 1 base unmatched. Looked up from germline, CDR1 is SGHRS and CDR2 is YFSETQ. The chain's CDR3 is CASSPGGNTEAFF. As DNA, the CDR3 is TGCGCCAGCAGCCCAGGGGGGAACACTGAAGCTTTCTTT.

The CDR3 DNA sequence: TGTGCCAGCAGTGAAGCACCCCAGGGCCTCTCCGAGCAGTACTTC. As protein: CASSEAPQGLSEQYF. V gene TRBV25-1 combines with J gene TRBJ2-7, with D perhaps TRBD1 (5 bases). V lost 2 bases to trimming and J lost 6 bases, with 17 bases between them. CDR3 length equals 15 residues. The V gene's germline CDR1 is MGHDK and CDR2 SYGVNS.

The chain has TRBV7-2 and TRBJ2-4; TRBD2 might be the D (5 bases). Germline V CDR1 and CDR2: SGHTA, FQGNSA. The CDR3 sequence is 14 residues long. Between the trimmed V and J ends, which lost 2 bases and 9 bases, there was a span of 14 bases. Here the CDR3 reads CASSLSTSFGIQYF. The CDR3 DNA is TGTGCCAGCAGCTTAAGCACTAGTTTTGGCATTCAGTACTTC.

Only a few counts were recorded for this clone. The CDR3 nucleotides are TGTGCCAGCAGCCCCGGGATGGTAAGCACAGATACGCAGTATTTT. The encoded protein is CASSPGMVSTDTQYF. J is TRBJ2-3 and V is TRBV2; D perhaps matches TRBD2 (5 bases). CDR1 and CDR2 from the germline V gene are SNHLY and FYNNEI. Deletions cut 6 bases from V and 0 bases from J, with 13 bases between. CDR3 length equals 15 residues. The whole variable domain, filled in from reference TRBV2 and TRBJ2-3, reads EPEVTQTPSHQVTQMGQEVILRCVPISNHLYFYWYRQILGQKVEFLVSFYNNEISEKSEIFDDQFSVERPDGSNFTLKIRSTKLEDSAMYFCASSPGMVSTDTQYFGPGTRLTVL.

V usage is TRBV30 and J usage is TRBJ1-5; D call uncertain. Deletions cut 4 bases from V and 6 bases from J, with 13 bases between. Germline assignment: CDR1 GTSNPN and CDR2 SVGIG (reference sequence). The CDR3 runs to 13 residues. CDR3 nucleotides: TGTGCCTGGACCCTAGGAGCCGCTCAGCCCCAGCATTTT. It translates to CAWTLGAAQPQHF.

V gene TRBV7-8 combines with J gene TRBJ1-1, with 8 bases aligning to TRBD1. This CDR3 region has 14 residues. The germline gives CDR1 SGHVS, CDR2 FQNEAQ. Unmatched junction bases numbered 9, after V lost 5 bases and J lost 7 bases. The CDR3 region is CASSRTTGEGEAFF. As DNA, the CDR3 is TGTGCCAGCAGCAGAACGACAGGGGAGGGTGAAGCTTTCTTT.

The V gene is TRBV4-1, the J gene TRBJ2-7, with D unclear. The CDR3 has 15 amino acids. Germline V lookup: CDR1 MGHRA, CDR2 YSYEKL. With 2 bases removed from V and 7 bases from J, the gap between germline ends came to 18 bases. CDR3 region: CASSQNPAGVLEQYF. CDR3 nucleotide sequence: TGCGCCAGCAGCCAAAACCCTGCCGGAGTTCTGGAGCAGTACTTC.

V is TRBV29-1 and J is TRBJ2-3, with a possible D match to TRBD1 (5 bases). Deletions cut 4 bases from V and 1 base from J, with 12 bases between. Germline loops: CDR1 SQVTM, CDR2 ANQGSEA. The length of the CDR3 is 14 residues. CDR3 protein: CSVVDKGRTDTQYF. Here the CDR3 DNA reads TGCAGCGTTGTGGACAAAGGGCGCACAGATACGCAGTATTTT.

The rearrangement links TRBV15 to TRBJ2-7, with a possible D match to TRBD2 (6 bases). Germline V CDR1 and CDR2: LNHNV, YYDKDF (reference sequence). The CDR3 sequence is 15 residues long. The V gene lost 0 bases and the J gene lost 7 bases, with 16 bases spanning the gap. The CDR3 here is CATSRDGGDRGEQYF. CDR3 in DNA: TGTGCCACCAGCAGAGATGGAGGGGATCGGGGTGAGCAGTACTTC.

About this clone: The junction does not match germline at one end; this may be a read error. The gene calls are TRBV3-1 (or the pseudogene TRBV3-2) and TRBJ2-1; 7 nucleotides agree with TRBD2. CDR1 and CDR2 from the germline V gene are LGHDT and YNNKEL (reference sequence). The CDR3 runs 17 residues. CDR3 sequence reads: CASSHLVRDYSNNEQFF. CDR3 bases: TGTGCCAGCAGCCATCTCGTCCGGGACTACTCCAACAATGAGCAGTTCTTC.